A single sample is the source of the 32 T cell receptor beta chains below, sequenced in a study of blood T cell repertoires in COVID-19 (dated by TCRdb to 2020 to 2021). The library was prepared using the immunoSEQ multiplex PCR assay. Here the immuneACCESS table is served through TCRdb, limited to in-frame sequences with V and J called. Missing clones are a known gap in these copies; in checked studies unresolved V genes cover under half, and the rest lacks a known reason. For this sample there are about 170,000 clones; approximately 84% appear just once. The biggest ten clones account for under 3.5% of the sample. The sequencing input was peripheral blood. The receptors stem from an elderly woman with COVID-19, enrolled during active disease.

The rearrangement uses TRBV27 and TRBJ2-7, with no clear D. The length of the CDR3 is 13 residues. Germline V CDR1 and CDR2: MNHEY, SMNVEV (reference sequence). Trimming cost V 7 bases and J 2 bases, with 12 bases left between them. CDR3 DNA sequence: TGTGCCAGCACCCAGGCTCCGACCTACGAGCAGTACTTC. Residues: CASTQAPTYEQYF.

This sequence joins TRBV4-1 and TRBJ1-1; D call uncertain. The CDR3 totals 15 residues. Germline assignment: CDR1 MGHRA and CDR2 YSYEKL. Trimming left V 0 bases short and J 1 base short, with 9 bases between. CDR3 residues: CASSQEQRSNTEAFF. DNA of the CDR3: TGCGCCAGCAGCCAAGAACAGAGATCGAACACTGAAGCTTTCTTT.

The gene calls are TRBV7-9 and TRBJ1-2; D perhaps matches TRBD1 (5 bases). The CDR3 has 16 amino acids. The germline V and J ends were trimmed by 2 bases and 0 bases, with 13 bases remaining between them. The V gene's germline CDR1 is SEHNR and CDR2 FQNEAQ (reference sequence). The CDR3 protein is CASSLLGQPTNYGYTF. Written as DNA, the CDR3 is TGTGCCAGCAGCTTACTGGGGCAGCCGACTAACTATGGCTACACCTTC.

This clone was observed once. The chain has TRBV18 and TRBJ1-4; TRBD1 aligns across 10 bases. The V and J ends lost 4 bases and 5 bases, in that order; junction bases with no gene match: 7. The germline V gene has CDR1 KGHSH and CDR2 LQKENI. The CDR3 extends over 16 amino acids. The CDR3 loop reads CASSHNMGQGNEKLFF. In DNA, the CDR3 is TGTGCCAGCTCACACAATATGGGACAGGGGAATGAAAAACTGTTTTTT.

The rearrangement joins TRBV18 to TRBJ1-6; D perhaps matches TRBD1 (5 bases). The CDR3 is 19 amino acids. V dropped 2 bases and J dropped 0 bases, with 17 bases sitting between them. Germline CDR1 reads KGHSH; CDR2 reads LQKENI. The CDR3 region is CASSPTGPRKASYNSPLHF. CDR3 bases: TGTGCCAGCTCACCAACAGGCCCTAGAAAAGCCTCCTATAATTCACCCCTCCACTTT.

The chain employs TRBV7-2 and TRBJ2-7; 7 nucleotides line up with TRBD2. The CDR3 totals 15 residues. Germline V gene data show CDR1 as SGHTA and CDR2 as FQGNSA. V gave up 5 bases and J gave up 6 bases; unmatched junction bases: 13. The CDR3 DNA sequence: TGTGCCAGCAGCCCTTGGGGACGGGGGGTTGGCGAGCAGTACTTC. Amino acid sequence: CASSPWGRGVGEQYF.

This clone appeared a single time. This chain connects TRBV27 to TRBJ2-3; 8 bases are a match to TRBD2. The CDR3 loop spans 18 amino acids. The germline CDR1 and CDR2 sequences are MNHEY and SMNVEV (reference sequence). Trimming took 5 bases from V and 3 from J; bases not matched to a gene: 16. CDR3 nucleotides: TGTGCCAGCAGTCTGTCCCTCGGGACTAGAGTTATTACAGATACGCAGTATTTT. This encodes CASSLSLGTRVITDTQYF.

The count of this clone is one. The V and J genes are TRBV29-1 and TRBJ2-1, with a tentative D call TRBD2 (6 bases). Trimming removed 4 bases at V and 2 bases at J, with 21 bases between. CDR3 size: 17 residues. CDR1 and CDR2 (germline): SQVTM, ANQGSEA. CDR3 protein: CSVVSPRGVQTYNEQFF. The CDR3 coding sequence is TGCAGCGTTGTGAGCCCTCGCGGGGTCCAAACCTACAATGAGCAGTTCTTC.

This clone showed up just a few times. The rearrangement uses TRBV28 and TRBJ2-1; D is unresolved. The germline V and J ends were trimmed by 4 bases and 4 bases, with 2 bases remaining between them. From germline, CDR1 is MDHEN and CDR2 SYDVKM. CDR3 length: 11 amino acids. This CDR3 reads CASSSYNEQFF. The CDR3 region has the DNA TGTGCCAGCAGTTCTTACAATGAGCAGTTCTTC.

The chain joins TRBV6-2 or TRBV6-3 to TRBJ1-2; D not resolved. The CDR3 runs 14 residues. V shed 0 bases and J shed 4 bases, with 9 bases lying between them. CDR1 is MNHEY and CDR2 is SVGEGT in the germline V gene. This CDR3 is CASSYSGGSYGYTF. The CDR3 bases are TGTGCCAGCAGTTACTCAGGTGGGAGCTATGGCTACACCTTC.

The chain has TRBV10-3 and TRBJ1-2, with D uncertain. V was cut by 3 bases and J by 7 bases, with 15 bases left in between. The CDR3 sequence is 14 residues long. Germline loops: CDR1 ENHRY, CDR2 SYGVKD. DNA for the CDR3: TGTGCCATCAGTGAAGGTTCCGGGAGTCCTGGCTACACCTTC. Amino acids: CAISEGSGSPGYTF.

The rearrangement joins TRBV12-3 or TRBV12-4 to TRBJ2-1; 7 nucleotides align to TRBD1. Germline trimming cut 10 bases from V and 2 bases from J; bases unmatched to any gene: 2. The CDR3 contains 12 residues. The CDR3 sequence: CATRGPYNEQFF. DNA of the CDR3: TGTGCCACGAGGGGGCCCTACAATGAGCAGTTCTTC.

The J gene is TRBJ2-2, the V gene TRBV5-1; 11 bases align to TRBD2. The CDR3 totals 16 residues. CDR1 and CDR2 (germline): SGHRS, YFSETQ. V gave up 7 bases and J gave up 0 bases; unmatched junction bases: 5. The CDR3 DNA is TGCGCCAGCTCCGGGACTAGCGGAGCGAACACCGGGGAGCTGTTTTTT. Translated, it gives CASSGTSGANTGELFF.

This clone showed up just a few times. The CDR3 does not close with the conserved phenylalanine or tryptophan, likely indicating a read error. It is unclear where the CDR3 begins or ends on the DNA, so no DNA is shown, and the CDR3 is as TCRdb lists it. V usage is TRBV3-1 (or the pseudogene TRBV3-2) and J usage is TRBJ1-1. The CDR3 has 12 amino acids, counting both end residues. CDR1 is LGHDT, CDR2 YNNKEL, per germline (reference sequence). The CDR3: CASSQDTRHFLV.

This chain connects TRBV10-3 to TRBJ2-1, with D possibly TRBD2 on 6 matching bases. Trimming took 7 bases from V and 8 from J, leaving 12 bases between them. Per the germline V gene, CDR1 is ENHRY and CDR2 is SYGVKD. The CDR3 totals 12 residues. CDR3 in DNA: TGTGCCATCAACGGGGGTCTCGATGAGCAGTTCTTC. It is translated as CAINGGLDEQFF.

The chain combines TRBV7-2 with TRBJ2-7, with TRBD2 matching over 7 bases. This CDR3 has 13 amino acids. Unmatched junction bases numbered 5, after V lost 1 base and J lost 8 bases. CDR1 and CDR2 from the germline V gene are SGHTA and FQGNSA. The CDR3 reads CASSLGVGGKQYF. CDR3 sequence (DNA): TGTGCCAGCAGCTTAGGAGTCGGGGGGAAGCAGTACTTC.

The CDR3: CASSILPGAYSETQYF. CDR3 in DNA: TGTGCCAGTAGTATTCTCCCTGGGGCTTATTCTGAGACCCAGTACTTC. The J gene is TRBJ2-5, the V gene TRBV19; D might be TRBD1 (5 bases). The CDR3 runs to 16 residues. The germline V and J ends were trimmed by 3 bases and 5 bases, with 19 bases remaining between them. Germline-derived CDR1 and CDR2 are LNHDA and SQIVND (reference sequence).

The V call is TRBV11-2, the J call TRBJ2-1; TRBD1 might be the D (6 bases). Germline CDR1 SGHAT, CDR2 FQNNGV. V was trimmed by 1 base and J by 10 bases, leaving 11 bases between them. The CDR3 is 13 residues long. In nucleotides, the CDR3 is TGTGCCAGCAGCTTAGGGGGACATCTCGAGCAGTTCTTC. It is translated as CASSLGGHLEQFF.

The genes are TRBV3-1 (or the pseudogene TRBV3-2) and TRBJ1-1, with D perhaps TRBD1 (5 bases). CDR1 and CDR2 from the germline V gene are LGHDT and YNNKEL (reference sequence). V lost 3 bases, J lost 5 bases, and 7 bases lay in between. This CDR3 spans 12 amino acids. For the CDR3, the DNA is TGTGCCAGCAGCCATGGGGGGACTGAAGCTTTCTTT. Its protein is CASSHGGTEAFF.

The chain recombines TRBV19 with TRBJ1-1; D call uncertain. This CDR3 is built from 12 residues. Germline values: CDR1 LNHDA, CDR2 SQIVND (reference sequence). V was cut by 3 bases and J by 7 bases, with 9 bases left in between. The CDR3 DNA reads TGTGCCAGTAGTATCCCCTTGAGTGAAGCTTTCTTT. It yields the protein CASSIPLSEAFF.

The sample holds one count of this clone. The chain combines TRBV30 with TRBJ2-5; D is possibly TRBD2 (5 bases). Germline lookup yields CDR1 GTSNPN and CDR2 SVGIG (reference sequence). V was trimmed by 5 bases and J by 5 bases, leaving 12 bases between them. This CDR3 contains 12 residues. DNA of the CDR3: TGTGCCTGGGCCCCTCCGGGGGAGACCCAGTACTTC. Translation: CAWAPPGETQYF.

The CDR3 DNA follows: TGTGCCAGCAGCTCTTACAGGGGGCTGGACTATGGCTACACCTTC. This gives the protein CASSSYRGLDYGYTF. The chain couples TRBV6-6 to TRBJ1-2; 9 nucleotides line up with TRBD1. Germline V CDR1 and CDR2: MNHNY, SVGAGI (reference sequence). The CDR3 length is 15 residues. J lost 3 bases, V lost 6 bases, and 8 bases had no gene match.

The J gene is TRBJ2-5, the V gene TRBV7-3; D possibly corresponds to TRBD1 (5 bases). Germline-derived CDR1 and CDR2 are SGHTA and FQGTGA. V lost 5 bases and J lost 5, with 15 bases in between. The CDR3 spans 14 residues. Written as DNA, the CDR3 is TGTGCCAGCAGCCCGACGAGTAGGGGTGAGACCCAGTACTTC. Amino acid sequence: CASSPTSRGETQYF.

The chain combines TRBV9 with TRBJ1-2; D perhaps matches TRBD1 (6 bases). CDR1 is SGDLS and CDR2 is YYNGEE in the germline V gene. Trimming cost V 0 bases and J 8 bases, with 17 bases left between them. The length of the CDR3 is 15 residues. The CDR3, as DNA: TGTGCCAGCAGCGTAGATCGGGCAGGGGATCGAGGCTACACCTTC. It encodes CASSVDRAGDRGYTF. The whole variable domain, filled in from reference TRBV9 and TRBJ1-2, reads DSGVTQTPKHLITATGQRVTLRCSPRSGDLSVYWYQQSLDQGLQFLIQYYNGEERAKGNILERFSAQQFPDLHSELNLSSLELGDSALYFCASSVDRAGDRGYTFGSGTRLTVV.

This chain links TRBV19 with TRBJ2-5, with 7 bases identical to TRBD2. This CDR3 has 13 amino acids. After removal of 5 bases from V and 5 bases from J, the junction contained 5 bases not matched to a gene. Per the germline V gene, CDR1 is LNHDA and CDR2 is SQIVND (reference sequence). CDR3: CASSGGGLETQYF. CDR3 coding DNA: TGTGCCAGTAGTGGGGGGGGGTTGGAGACCCAGTACTTC. Combining the CDR3 with reference TRBV19 and TRBJ2-5 gives the whole variable domain DGGITQSPKYLFRKEGQNVTLSCEQNLNHDAMYWYRQDPGQGLRLIYYSQIVNDFQKGDIAEGYSVSREKKESFPLTVTSAQKNPTAFYLCASSGGGLETQYFGPGTRLLVL.

V gene TRBV7-3 combines with J gene TRBJ1-3, with no clear D. The CDR3 length is 14 residues. Germline assignment: CDR1 SGHTA and CDR2 FQGTGA. Trimming stripped 3 bases from V and 1 base from J, with 7 bases between. CDR3 coding DNA: TGTGCCAGCAGCTTGGACTCGTCTGGAAACACCATATATTTT. It codes for CASSLDSSGNTIYF.

The chain joins TRBV19 to TRBJ2-4; 8 bases agree with TRBD2. Trimming took 7 bases from V and 3 from J; bases not matched to a gene: 5. Looked up from germline, CDR1 is LNHDA and CDR2 is SQIVND (reference sequence). CDR3 size: 14 residues. CDR3 loop: CASKGAGDKNIQYF. The CDR3 DNA is TGTGCCAGTAAGGGAGCGGGGGACAAAAACATTCAGTACTTC.

The chain carries TRBV18 and TRBJ1-2, with 7 bases identical to TRBD1. This CDR3 comprises 13 residues. V was pared by 8 bases and J by 8 bases, with 11 bases of the junction left unmatched. Looked up from germline, CDR1 is KGHSH and CDR2 is LQKENI. The CDR3 protein is CASAPTGAFGYTF. The CDR3 DNA reads as TGTGCCAGCGCCCCCACAGGGGCCTTCGGCTACACCTTC.

This clone was observed once. This chain uses TRBV7-9 with TRBJ1-5; perhaps TRBD1 as D (5 bases). Germline CDR1 SEHNR, CDR2 FQNEAQ (reference sequence). The CDR3 contains 13 residues. V shed 8 bases and J shed 5 bases, with 13 bases lying between them. The CDR3 DNA reads TGTGCCAGCGCAGGCAGGGCGGATCAGCCCCAGCATTTT. Its protein is CASAGRADQPQHF.

This sequence joins TRBV15 and TRBJ1-2; D is uncertain. Germline V lookup: CDR1 LNHNV, CDR2 YYDKDF (reference sequence). V lost 0 bases to trimming and J lost 12 bases, with 8 bases between them. The CDR3 length is 11 residues. The CDR3 coding sequence is TGTGCCACCAGCAGAGATGGGCATCACACCTTC. This codes for CATSRDGHHTF.

The V and J genes are TRBV6-5 and TRBJ2-5, with TRBD2 as a possible D gene (6 bases). Germline CDR1 MNHEY, CDR2 SVGAGI. V was trimmed by 3 bases and J by 2 bases, leaving 13 bases between them. The CDR3 has 15 residues. Here the CDR3 DNA reads TGTGCCAGCAGTTATGTATCGGCGGGACAAGAGACCCAGTACTTC. Amino acid sequence: CASSYVSAGQETQYF.

V is TRBV5-4 and J is TRBJ2-3; 9 bases are a match to TRBD1. After removal of 4 bases from V and 2 bases from J, the junction contained 5 bases not matched to a gene. From germline, CDR1 is SGHNT and CDR2 YYREEE (reference sequence). This CDR3 region has 15 residues. CDR3 in DNA: TGTGCCAGCAGCAAGGACAGGGGAGACACAGATACGCAGTATTTT. Translation: CASSKDRGDTDTQYF.